Listed below are T cell receptor beta chains from one sample, sequenced in a study of T cells after somatic rescue of genetic block. TCRdb's copy holds only in-frame clones and misses some; the assay was immunoSEQ multiplex PCR. The top ten clones hold around 12% of a sample with approximately 10,000 clones, 70% to 75% of them seen once. The sequencing input was peripheral blood mononuclear cells (PBMCs). The receptors were sampled from a boy younger than 18. The CDR3 runs from the conserved cysteine through the conserved F or W. The D gene is left open where the match is weak. Size is stated for part of the rows, as once, few or many counts, or as a class when the clone is expanded.

d_call j_call clone_size cdr3_length v_call cdr3_aa cdr3_nt
- TRBJ1-4 - 14 TRBV6-1 CASKFGVGEEKLFF TGTGCCAGCAAATTCGGGGTTGGGGAGGAAAAACTGTTTTTT
- TRBJ1-1 - 15 TRBV18 CASSPRSGMNTEAFF TGTGCCAGCTCACCGCGGTCAGGGATGAACACTGAAGCTTTCTTT
- TRBJ1-2 - 14 TRBV18 CASSPADGFYGYTF TGTGCCAGCTCACCAGCGGACGGATTCTATGGCTACACCTTC
- TRBJ2-2 - 16 TRBV7-3 CASSLTSQGSHGELFF TGTGCCAGCAGCTTAACGTCACAGGGAAGTCACGGGGAGCTGTTTTTT
TRBD1 TRBJ2-1 - 16 TRBV10-3 CAISSGQGASYNEQFF TGTGCCATCAGTTCTGGACAGGGGGCCTCCTACAATGAGCAGTTCTTC
TRBD1 TRBJ2-7 - 15 TRBV6-5 CASKTGTGAPYEQYF TGTGCCAGCAAGACGGGGACAGGGGCGCCCTACGAGCAGTACTTC
- TRBJ1-2 few 14 TRBV14 CASSLADAYYGYTF TGTGCCAGCAGCCTCGCCGACGCCTACTATGGCTACACCTTC
- TRBJ1-2 - 16 TRBV2 CASSADRQISRYGYTF TGTGCCAGCAGTGCCGACAGGCAAATCTCTAGATATGGCTACACCTTC
TRBD1 TRBJ2-7 - 17 TRBV5-1 CASSWAGLDRGSYEQYF TGCGCCAGCAGCTGGGCTGGTCTGGACAGGGGCTCATACGAGCAGTACTTC
TRBD1 TRBJ2-7 medium-sized 15 TRBV4-2 CASSQGGQGLYEQYF TGTGCCAGCAGCCAAGGGGGACAGGGACTCTACGAGCAGTACTTC
TRBD2 TRBJ2-1 - 16 TRBV28 CASRSPSGRAYNEQFF TGTGCCAGCAGGAGTCCTAGCGGGAGGGCCTACAATGAGCAGTTCTTC
- TRBJ2-7 few 13 TRBV27 CASRMTGRYEQYF TGTGCCAGCAGGATGACAGGGAGGTACGAGCAGTACTTC
- TRBJ2-6 - 16 TRBV9 CASSVSSTFGANVLTF TGTGCCAGCAGCGTCTCATCTACTTTTGGGGCCAACGTCCTGACTTTC
- TRBJ2-2 - 13 TRBV18 CASSPEVYGELFF TGTGCCAGCTCTCCCGAGGTGTACGGGGAGCTGTTTTTT
- TRBJ2-7 - 16 TRBV7-9 CASSTVRGGFYYEQYF TGTGCCAGCAGTACTGTAAGGGGGGGATTCTACTACGAGCAGTACTTC
TRBD1 TRBJ2-7 - 13 TRBV10-3 CAIRDRVSYEQYF TGTGCCATCCGGGACAGGGTCTCCTACGAGCAGTACTTC
- TRBJ2-7 few 14 TRBV29-1 CSVADWAGVYEQYF TGCAGCGTTGCTGACTGGGCAGGGGTATACGAGCAGTACTTC
- TRBJ1-5 few 17 TRBV4-1 CASSQEEPRGRSQPQHF TGCGCCAGCAGCCAAGAGGAACCCCGCGGTCGGAGTCAGCCCCAGCATTTT
- TRBJ1-3 - 16 TRBV28 CASSPSTAASGNTIYF TGTGCCAGCAGCCCCTCGACAGCGGCCTCTGGAAACACCATATATTTT
- TRBJ2-3 - 15 TRBV6-5 CASSYRAVSTDTQYF TGTGCCAGCAGTTACAGGGCAGTTAGCACAGATACGCAGTATTTT
- TRBJ2-7 - 16 TRBV14 CASSQKQFGISYEQYF TGTGCCAGCAGCCAAAAACAATTCGGGATCTCCTACGAGCAGTACTTC
- TRBJ2-7 few 14 TRBV5-1 CASSLGEAGYEQYF TGCGCCAGCAGCTTGGGTGAGGCAGGGTATGAGCAGTACTTC
TRBD1 TRBJ1-5 - 14 TRBV27 CASSPRDRREPQHF TGTGCCAGCAGTCCCCGGGACAGGAGGGAGCCCCAGCATTTT
TRBD1 TRBJ2-5 - 16 TRBV6-1 CAISEPPDRGQETQYF TGTGCCATCAGTGAGCCGCCGGACAGGGGGCAAGAGACCCAGTACTTC
TRBD1 TRBJ1-1 - 12 TRBV10-3 CAVRGQGTEAFF TGTGCCGTCAGGGGGCAGGGCACTGAAGCTTTCTTT
TRBD1 TRBJ2-2 few 16 TRBV7-2 CASSLGQTGLTGELFF TGTGCCAGCAGCTTAGGCCAGACAGGGCTCACCGGGGAGCTGTTTTTT
TRBD2 TRBJ2-5 - 15 TRBV6-6 CASSYRTSGIETQYF TGTGCCAGCAGTTACCGGACTAGCGGGATTGAGACCCAGTACTTC
- TRBJ2-2 once 15 TRBV19 CASRRTGLQTGELFF TGTGCCAGTAGAAGAACGGGACTCCAAACCGGGGAGCTGTTTTTT
TRBD1 TRBJ2-3 - 15 TRBV2 CASRTGTGGTDTQYF TGTGCCAGCAGAACCGGGACAGGGGGCACAGATACGCAGTATTTT
- TRBJ1-6 - 13 TRBV11-1 CASSLQGASPLHF TGTGCCAGCAGCTTACAAGGGGCCTCACCCCTCCACTTT
TRBD2 TRBJ2-1 few 22 TRBV27 CASSLLWKLPIEGSGYYNEQFF TGTGCCAGCAGTTTATTGTGGAAGTTACCCATCGAAGGTAGCGGGTACTACAATGAGCAGTTCTTC
- TRBJ1-2 once 15 TRBV27 CASGRASFSNYGYTF TGTGCCAGCGGCCGAGCCTCGTTCTCTAACTATGGCTACACCTTC
TRBD1 TRBJ1-4 - 15 TRBV7-9 CASSLDRGQGEKLFF TGTGCCAGCAGCCTGGACAGGGGGCAGGGTGAAAAACTGTTTTTT
- TRBJ2-3 - 15 TRBV11-2 CASRGGWVATDTQYF TGTGCCAGCAGAGGGGGTTGGGTCGCCACAGATACGCAGTATTTT
- TRBJ2-1 - 13 TRBV6-5 CASSYSEGNEQFF TGTGCCAGCAGTTACAGTGAAGGGAATGAGCAGTTCTTC
TRBD1 TRBJ1-2 few 13 TRBV7-2 CASSWDRGHGYTF TGTGCCAGCAGCTGGGACAGGGGGCATGGCTACACCTTC
- TRBJ2-7 - 14 TRBV18 CASSPLQPPYEQYF TGTGCCAGCTCACCACTCCAGCCCCCCTACGAGCAGTACTTC
TRBD1 TRBJ2-4 - 19 TRBV7-9 CASSWGTGRELAAKNIQYF TGTGCCAGCAGCTGGGGGACAGGGCGGGAACTCGCGGCCAAAAACATTCAGTACTTC
TRBD2 TRBJ2-1 - 17 TRBV9 CASSAGQPGLAGGKQFF TGTGCCAGCAGCGCTGGACAACCTGGTTTAGCGGGAGGGAAGCAGTTCTTC
- TRBJ2-6 few 14 TRBV18 CASSSGSGANVLTF TGTGCCAGCTCGTCAGGCTCTGGGGCCAACGTCCTGACTTTC
- TRBJ1-3 - 13 TRBV30 CACTQGPGNTIYF TGTGCCTGTACACAGGGCCCCGGAAACACCATATATTTT
TRBD2 TRBJ2-4 - 15 TRBV7-2 CASSLGLAAKNIQYF TGTGCCAGCAGCTTAGGACTAGCGGCCAAAAACATTCAGTACTTC
- TRBJ1-3 - 15 TRBV2 CASSRRPNSGNTIYF TGTGCCAGCTCGCGCAGGCCAAACTCTGGAAACACCATATATTTT
TRBD1 TRBJ2-7 few 14 TRBV28 CASSRQGVIYEQYF TGTGCCAGCAGTCGACAGGGGGTAATCTACGAGCAGTACTTC
TRBD2 TRBJ2-7 - 16 TRBV11-2 CASTFGASGMAYEQYF TGTGCCAGCACATTTGGTGCTAGCGGCATGGCCTACGAGCAGTACTTC
- TRBJ2-3 - 15 TRBV9 CASSEGLLYTDTQYF TGTGCCAGCAGCGAAGGACTACTGTACACAGATACGCAGTATTTT
TRBD1 TRBJ2-7 - 15 TRBV28 CASSLVTGSIYEQYF TGTGCCAGCAGTTTGGTGACAGGGTCCATCTACGAGCAGTACTTC
- TRBJ2-3 - 16 TRBV5-1 CASSLSPGGAGDTQYF TGCGCCAGCAGCTTGTCGCCCGGTGGGGCCGGGGATACGCAGTATTTT
TRBD1 TRBJ1-1 few 14 TRBV2 CASIGQGAGTEAFF TGTGCCAGCATCGGACAGGGGGCAGGCACTGAAGCTTTCTTT
TRBD1 TRBJ1-5 medium-sized 15 TRBV7-9 CASSLVGQGDQPQHF TGTGCCAGCAGCTTAGTCGGACAGGGGGATCAGCCCCAGCATTTT
TRBD1 TRBJ1-2 few 12 TRBV28 CASTDRVYGYTF TGTGCCAGCACGGACAGGGTCTATGGCTACACCTTC